Below, 26 T cell receptor beta chains from the same sample are listed, as sequenced in a study of graft-versus-host responses after intestinal transplantation. Sequencing used immunoSEQ multiplex PCR; TCRdb keeps in-frame clones, though not all of them. There are 55,000 to 70,000 clones in the sample; about 90% occur only once, and under 3% lies in the top ten. The sample here was PBMCs, taken about 120 days after intestinal transplantation. These receptors originate from a human patient who received an intestinal transplant, so some T cells may come from the graft donor.

The chain recombines TRBV10-2 with TRBJ1-1; D call uncertain. The CDR3 contains 14 residues. V was cut by 2 bases and J by 0 bases, with 7 bases left in between. The germline V gene encodes CDR1 WSHSY and CDR2 SAAADI. The CDR3 spells CASSETGMNTEAFF. CDR3 nucleotides: TGCGCCAGCAGTGAGACGGGCATGAACACTGAAGCTTTCTTT.

The count of this clone is one. The gene calls are TRBV2 and TRBJ2-7; the D gene is possibly TRBD2 (6 bases). The V and J ends lost 2 bases and 7 bases respectively, with 18 bases between them. Germline-derived CDR1 and CDR2 are SNHLY and FYNNEI. The CDR3 covers 15 residues. The CDR3, as DNA: TGTGCCAGCAGTGAACAAAATAGGGACTCGAATGAGCAGTACTTC. This encodes CASSEQNRDSNEQYF. Full variable domain (outside the CDR3, taken from reference TRBV2 and TRBJ2-7): EPEVTQTPSHQVTQMGQEVILRCVPISNHLYFYWYRQILGQKVEFLVSFYNNEISEKSEIFDDQFSVERPDGSNFTLKIRSTKLEDSAMYFCASSEQNRDSNEQYFGPGTRLTVT.

The chain has TRBV5-4 and TRBJ2-1; D is uncertain. Looked up from germline, CDR1 is SGHNT and CDR2 is YYREEE (reference sequence). V shed 1 base and J shed 4 bases, with 6 bases lying between them. The CDR3 is made up of 13 amino acids. The CDR3 reads CASSLQIYNEQFF. The CDR3 DNA sequence: TGTGCCAGCAGCTTGCAGATTTACAATGAGCAGTTCTTC. Based on the CDR3 plus reference TRBV5-4 and TRBJ2-1, the full variable domain is ETGVTQSPTHLIKTRGQQVTLRCSSQSGHNTVSWYQQALGQGPQFIFQYYREEENGRGNFPPRFSGLQFPNYSSELNVNALELDDSALYLCASSLQIYNEQFFGPGTRLTVL.

This clone turned up a few times. This rearrangement joins TRBV6-5 to TRBJ2-5, with 13 bases identical to TRBD2. Per germline, CDR1 MNHEY and CDR2 SVGAGI. The CDR3 totals 15 residues. Trimming cost V 6 bases and J 5 bases; bases outside gene matches: 6. CDR3 region: CASSRLAGGGETQYF. CDR3 nucleotides: TGTGCCAGCAGCCGACTAGCGGGAGGCGGGGAGACCCAGTACTTC.

The V gene is TRBV4-1, the J gene TRBJ2-7; D gene uncertain. Germline CDR1 reads MGHRA; CDR2 reads YSYEKL. V gave up 0 bases and J gave up 1 base, with 7 bases separating them. The CDR3 is made up of 14 amino acids. The CDR3 DNA follows: TGCGCCAGCAGCCAAGATTTGTCATCCTACGAGCAGTACTTC. Protein product: CASSQDLSSYEQYF.

This chain joins TRBV7-8 and TRBJ2-7; D unclear. The CDR3 is made up of 14 amino acids. Germline CDR1 and CDR2: SGHVS and FQNEAQ. Trimming stripped 4 bases from V and 3 bases from J, with 13 bases between. This CDR3 reads CASSSLGNRYEQYF. CDR3 in DNA: TGTGCCAGCAGCTCCCTAGGTAATCGCTACGAGCAGTACTTC. Based on the CDR3 plus reference TRBV7-8 and TRBJ2-7, the full variable domain is GAGVSQSPRYKVAKRGQDVALRCDPISGHVSLFWYQQALGQGPEFLTYFQNEAQLDKSGLPSDRFFAERPEGSVSTLKIQRTQQEDSAVYLCASSSLGNRYEQYFGPGTRLTVT.

The DNA of the CDR3 is TGTGCCTGGCGGGGTTCCGCCTACGAGCAGTACTTC. It yields the protein CAWRGSAYEQYF. The chain links TRBV30 to TRBJ2-7; D may be TRBD2 (5 bases). CDR3 size: 12 residues. Germline CDR1 is GTSNPN and CDR2 is SVGIG (reference sequence). V lost 5 bases and J lost 2, with 10 bases in between.

The V call is TRBV6-6, the J call TRBJ2-1, with TRBD2 identical over 7 bases. CDR3 length: 16 residues. J lost 1 base, V lost 7 bases, and 10 bases had no gene match. Germline CDR1 is MNHNY and CDR2 is SVGAGI (reference sequence). The CDR3 spells CASTNPGGGSYNEQFF. For the CDR3, the DNA is TGTGCCAGCACCAATCCGGGAGGCGGTTCCTACAATGAGCAGTTCTTC.

V is TRBV28 and J is TRBJ2-1; D ambiguous. Germline CDR1 and CDR2: MDHEN and SYDVKM. The V gene lost 4 bases and the J gene lost 5 bases, with 9 bases spanning the gap. This CDR3 spans 13 amino acids. The DNA for the CDR3 is TGTGCCAGCAGTTCCTTAGGACACAATGAGCAGTTCTTC. Its protein product is CASSSLGHNEQFF.

The chain uses TRBV15 and TRBJ2-7; 8 positions agree with TRBD1. Germline assignment: CDR1 LNHNV and CDR2 YYDKDF (reference sequence). The CDR3 has 16 residues. V lost 1 base to trimming and J lost 0 bases; unmatched junction nucleotides: 5. Here the CDR3 reads CATSRASGGSSYEQYF. The DNA of the CDR3 is TGTGCCACCAGCAGAGCTTCAGGGGGCAGCTCCTACGAGCAGTACTTC. Full variable domain (missing parts from reference TRBV15 and TRBJ2-7): DAMVIQNPRYQVTQFGKPVTLSCSQTLNHNVMYWYQQKSSQAPKLLFHYYDKDFNNEADTPDNFQSRRPNTSFCFLDIRSPGLGDTAMYLCATSRASGGSSYEQYFGPGTRLTVT.

This clone has a handful of counts. The chain is built from TRBV5-6 and TRBJ2-2, with a weak D call TRBD1 (5 bases). Per germline, CDR1 SGHDT and CDR2 YYEEEE. The CDR3 contains 15 residues. V was trimmed by 0 bases and J by 3 bases, leaving 9 bases between them. Here the CDR3 DNA reads TGTGCCAGCAGCTTGGAGGGGCTGTACACCGGGGAGCTGTTTTTT. Residues: CASSLEGLYTGELFF.

V and J are TRBV7-9 and TRBJ2-2; TRBD1 agrees at 9 bases. Germline values: CDR1 SEHNR, CDR2 FQNEAQ (reference sequence). The CDR3 has 15 amino acids. Germline trimming cut 4 bases from V and 5 bases from J; bases unmatched to any gene: 5. The CDR3 here is CASSSTQGATGELFF. In nucleotides, the CDR3 is TGTGCCAGCAGCTCAACACAGGGGGCGACCGGGGAGCTGTTTTTT.

The V call is TRBV11-2, the J call TRBJ2-1; no clear D gene. Trimming removed 3 bases at V and 2 bases at J, with 2 bases between. The CDR3 sequence is 12 residues long. CDR1 and CDR2 from the germline V gene are SGHAT and FQNNGV. The DNA of the CDR3 is TGTGCCAGCAGCTTGCCCTACAATGAGCAGTTCTTC. It translates to CASSLPYNEQFF.

In this sample, this clone turned up once. This chain links TRBV5-1 with TRBJ1-1, with D tentatively TRBD1 (6 bases). The V gene lost 6 bases and the J gene lost 4 bases, with 13 bases spanning the gap. The CDR3 length is 13 residues. Per germline, CDR1 SGHRS and CDR2 YFSETQ. The CDR3 sequence is CASNLWGATEAFF. Here the CDR3 DNA reads TGCGCCAGCAACCTGTGGGGGGCCACTGAAGCTTTCTTT. The full variable domain, with the rest looked up from reference TRBV5-1 and TRBJ1-1, is KAGVTQTPRYLIKTRGQQVTLSCSPISGHRSVSWYQQTPGQGLQFLFEYFSETQRNKGNFPGRFSGRQFSNSRSEMNVSTLELGDSALYLCASNLWGATEAFFGQGTRLTVV.

This sequence joins TRBV2 and TRBJ2-3; 8 bases line up with TRBD1. CDR3 length equals 12 residues. After removal of 6 bases from V and 7 bases from J, the junction contained 3 bases not matched to a gene. CDR1 is SNHLY, CDR2 FYNNEI, per germline. CDR3 sequence (DNA): TGTGCCAGCAGGGGACAGGAGAATACGCAGTATTTT. Translated: CASRGQENTQYF.

The V call is TRBV4-1, the J call TRBJ1-1; D remains ambiguous. The length of the CDR3 is 14 residues. CDR1 and CDR2 (germline): MGHRA, YSYEKL. Trimming stripped 0 bases from V and 4 bases from J, with 9 bases between. The CDR3 here is CASSQDPVGTEAFF. DNA of the CDR3: TGCGCCAGCAGCCAAGATCCGGTTGGCACTGAAGCTTTCTTT.

The rearrangement uses TRBV4-1 and TRBJ1-2; TRBD1 agrees at 11 bases. The germline V gene has CDR1 MGHRA and CDR2 YSYEKL. The CDR3 has 15 residues. J was trimmed by 4 bases and V by 3 bases; bases with no gene match: 4. CDR3 region: CASSQRGQGAYGYTF. The CDR3 DNA sequence: TGCGCCAGCAGCCAGCGTGGACAGGGGGCCTATGGCTACACCTTC.

The chain recombines TRBV27 with TRBJ1-5, with D hard to call. CDR3 size: 14 residues. Per germline, CDR1 MNHEY and CDR2 SMNVEV (reference sequence). V was trimmed by 2 bases and J by 2 bases, leaving 7 bases between them. As DNA, the CDR3 is TGTGCCAGCAGTTTACTTGGGGGCAATCAGCCCCAGCATTTT. Protein: CASSLLGGNQPQHF.

V and J are TRBV6-5 and TRBJ1-3; the D is unclear. The ends were cut back, 0 bases at V and 0 bases at J, with 6 bases in the middle. This CDR3 is built from 15 residues. Germline V gene data show CDR1 as MNHEY and CDR2 as SVGAGI. The CDR3 loop reads CASSYSSNSGNTIYF. The CDR3 nucleotides are TGTGCCAGCAGTTACTCGTCCAACTCTGGAAACACCATATATTTT.

This chain uses TRBV19 with TRBJ2-7, with 9 bases identical to TRBD1. The CDR3 totals 15 residues. Germline V gives CDR1 LNHDA, CDR2 SQIVND (reference sequence). Germline trimming cut 3 bases from V and 3 bases from J; bases unmatched to any gene: 6. CDR3 coding DNA: TGTGCCAGTAGTATTGGGGACAGGGCCCTCTACGAGCAGTACTTC. It is translated as CASSIGDRALYEQYF.

The V gene is TRBV5-8, the J gene TRBJ2-7; 15 bases map to TRBD2. After removal of 2 bases from V and 5 bases from J, the junction contained 14 bases not matched to a gene. The CDR3 consists of 19 residues. From germline, CDR1 is SGHTS and CDR2 YDEGEE. The CDR3: CASSLEGAVGLAGGNEQYF. In nucleotides, the CDR3 is TGTGCCAGCAGCTTAGAGGGGGCTGTGGGACTAGCGGGAGGAAACGAGCAGTACTTC.

Turning to this clone: The conserved phenylalanine or tryptophan is not found at the CDR3 terminus, so this likely reflects a read error. The chain carries TRBV10-3 and TRBJ1-6, with D possibly matching TRBD1 (5 bases). The germline CDR1 and CDR2 sequences are ENHRY and SYGVKD. The V end lost 3 bases, the J end lost 7 bases, and 7 bases lay between the germline ends. This CDR3 is built from 13 residues. The chain's CDR3 is CAISEEGNSPLHL. CDR3 DNA: TGTGCCATCAGTGAAGAGGGGAATTCACCCCTCCACCTT.

This chain joins TRBV2 and TRBJ2-1, with a possible D match to TRBD2 (5 bases). Between the trimmed V and J ends, which lost 5 bases and 5 bases, there was a span of 16 bases. Germline lookup yields CDR1 SNHLY and CDR2 FYNNEI. The CDR3 has 15 amino acids. The CDR3 sequence: CASSPWTGRHNEQFF. The CDR3 nucleotides read TGTGCCAGCAGTCCGTGGACTGGACGGCACAATGAGCAGTTCTTC.

V and J are TRBV19 and TRBJ2-7; D remains unclear. The CDR3 extends over 15 amino acids. CDR1 is LNHDA, CDR2 SQIVND, per germline (reference sequence). V was trimmed by 1 base and J by 2 bases, leaving 12 bases between them. CDR3 loop: CASSIAARGPYEQYF. CDR3 sequence (DNA): TGTGCCAGTAGTATAGCGGCCCGCGGCCCCTACGAGCAGTACTTC.

For the CDR3, the DNA is TGTGCCAGCAGCCTCCGGGACAGGTGGTATGGCTACACCTTC. Its protein is CASSLRDRWYGYTF. V is TRBV6-5 and J is TRBJ1-2; TRBD1 matches 8 bases. The germline CDR1 and CDR2 sequences are MNHEY and SVGAGI. This CDR3 has 14 residues. The trim removed 6 bases at V and 5 bases at J, leaving 8 bases unmatched.

The genes are TRBV10-3 and TRBJ2-3, with TRBD2 as a possible D gene (7 bases). V lost 2 bases, J lost 1 base, and 19 bases lay in between. CDR1 is ENHRY, CDR2 SYGVKD, per germline. This CDR3 region has 18 residues. Here the CDR3 DNA reads TGTGCCATCAGTGAGCCCACGGGGGGCAGACCAGGCACAGATACGCAGTATTTT. Its protein is CAISEPTGGRPGTDTQYF.